This entry features one T cell receptor beta chain sequence. Its cognate antigen is unknown. This sample is drawn from a study of T cells after yellow fever vaccination. Study-level information: Any fraction with a low cell number was prepared using SMART-Seq v4 Ultra Low Input.

This CDR3 is 14 amino acids long. Deletions cut 6 bases from V and 2 bases from J, with 13 bases between. Germline V gene lookup returns CDR1 KGHSH and CDR2 LQKENI. Study outcomes and limitations: After the booster, approximately 96% of CD4 and more than 75% of CD8 primary-response clones were re-detected. FACS-sorted repertoires could contain abundant clonotypes contaminating from the bulk population.

The study made its TCR cDNA through 5'RACE template switching. That step introduced a universal primer site along with UMIs. TCRdb itself ran the 5' RACE reads through MiXCR, one entry per CDR3 protein. Of around 340,000 distinct CDR3 sequences detected, 8.7% appear once; the ten largest clones hold approximately 19%. The sequenced sample was PBMCs, obtained on the day of the first yellow fever vaccination. The chain carries TRBV18 and TRBJ2-5; maybe TRBD1 (5 bases). The sequence was collected from a man between 18 and 29 years old who received the YFV17D yellow fever vaccine. CDR3 protein: CASSPTVGQETQYF. CDR3 DNA: TGTGCCAGCTCCCCGACAGTAGGACAAGAGACCCAGTACTTC.